The present T cell receptor (beta chain) was sequenced within a study of blood T cell repertoires in COVID-19 (dated by TCRdb to the early 2020s). Regarding the complete study: Samples covering the acute and convalescent phases of COVID-19 were provided by collaborators in the United States, Italy and Spain. The material from the prospective study consisted of cDNA or gDNA derived from T cells, B-cell-depleted T cells, or PBMCs. The dataset comprised deeply sampled blood TCRbeta repertoires from subjects exposed to, actively infected with, or recovered from COVID-19. The repertoires were made available in a free public database intended to serve as a resource for research on the immune response to SARS-CoV-2. The samples were drawn from two sources: the first 160 participants of the ongoing ImmuneRACE study, and approximately 1,300 subjects contributed by 6 global collaborators. Nearly every sample came with metadata listing a de-identified subject ID, COVID-19 status, age in years and sex. Where available, HLA class I and class II types were obtained from metadata supplied by the sample provider rather than from assay-based typing.

The CDR3 measures 14 amino acids from cysteine to phenylalanine. Just CDR3 DNA is preserved here, 42 bases in frame from base 1. The germline V gene yields SNHLY for CDR1 and FYNNEI for CDR2. Relative to germline, V is 8 bases shorter and J is 8 bases shorter, with 21 bases between their ends. A note on this clone: There is no known antigen for this receptor. Qualities for individual bases were not recorded, and no much larger clone is one base off.

The immunoSEQ Assay, a bias-controlled multiplex PCR, was used to amplify TCRbeta CDR3 regions from genomic DNA. From the authors' description of their analysis: The number of nucleated cells in each sample was estimated by amplification of reference gene primers within the assay. To quantify the absolute abundance of each unique TCRbeta CDR3 rearrangement, sequence reads were collapsed and filtered. For each sample, productive Simpson clonality was calculated by taking the square root of Simpson's diversity index across productive rearrangements. This is the immuneACCESS table as TCRdb keeps it, with only in-frame sequences that have V and J called. A part of the clones is gone; compared with another copy, unresolved V genes explain less than half, and the rest is unexplained. V, J and clone size were drawn from that table, and D and trimming were deduced from the DNA. This sample gives 23,000 or so clones in total; 80% to 90% of them show up just once. In total, the top ten clones hold 6.7% of the sample.

What the study reported, not specific to this receptor: Clinical and demographic metadata were provided uncurated, with the amount varying by source and participant.

Each collaborating institution followed its own protocols to collect whole blood in K2EDTA tubes. For TCRbeta analysis, collaborators shipped samples in one of three forms: frozen whole blood, isolated PBMCs, or DNA extracted from either of those sample types. Recombination joined TRBV2 with TRBJ1-2, and TRBD1 may be the D gene, going by 5 matching bases. This receptor was obtained from a human donor in a cohort sampled during active COVID-19. Material: peripheral blood. The DNA is as follows: TGTGCCAGCTCAGGGCCCCATCAACTGGGGGGCTACACCTTC. It codes for CASSGPHQLGGYTF.